This T cell receptor beta chain was retrieved from a study of CD8 T cells in Susac syndrome. TEMRA cells were FACS-enriched, and CD8+ and CD4+ T cells were isolated negatively. An amount of RNA that ranged from roughly 0.5 to 1 ug was reverse transcribed with random hexamers. Across 54 Vbeta and 13 Jbeta, TCR beta CDR3 was amplified with immunoSEQ multiplex PCR. TCRdb ran MiXCR on the immunoSEQ multiplex PCR reads and lists one entry per CDR3 protein. The sample has some 110,000 distinct CDR3 sequences, approximately 93% seen once. V was shortened by 3 bases and J by 7 bases, with 15 bases between the two germline ends. The CDR3 contains 15 residues.

This clonotype was obtained from a human donor with Susac syndrome. The chain has TRBV12-3 or TRBV12-4 and TRBJ2-2; D possibly corresponds to TRBD1 (5 bases). Source material: CD8+ T cells from PBMCs. This chain's CDR3 is CASSFPGKTVGELFF. CDR3 in DNA: TGTGCCAGCAGTTTCCCAGGGAAAACCGTCGGGGAGCTGTTTTTT.